Listed here are 4 T cell receptor beta chains from one sample, sequenced in a study of cytomegalovirus exposure and HLA in healthy donors. Primers included in the PCR were 60 Vbeta and 13 Jbeta primers. Produced via immunoSEQ multiplex PCR; TCRdb's table is partial and in-frame only. The sample records about 160,000 clones, 65% to 85% being singletons. Sequencing used PBMCs. The receptor source for this set is a male donor in good health and CMV-seropositive.

This clone has just a few counts. This rearrangement joins TRBV5-4 to TRBJ2-1, with 13 positions matching TRBD2. The V gene end was trimmed by 3 bases and the J gene end by 4 bases; junction bases not matched to a gene: 4. There are 16 residues in the CDR3. Germline CDR1 is SGHNT and CDR2 is YYREEE (reference sequence). The CDR3 DNA reads as TGTGCCAGCAGCTGGGGGACTAGCGGGGCTTACAATGAGCAGTTCTTC. Translating gives CASSWGTSGAYNEQFF.

CDR3 sequence (DNA): TGTGCCAGCAGTGTCCCCAGGGGTGACACTGAAGCTTTCTTT. This translates into CASSVPRGDTEAFF. This chain joins TRBV28 and TRBJ1-1; possibly TRBD1 for D (6 bases). This CDR3 region has 14 residues. From germline, CDR1 is MDHEN and CDR2 SYDVKM. V lost 5 bases and J lost 3, with 13 bases in between. The full variable domain, rest sourced from reference TRBV28 and TRBJ1-1, is DVKVTQSSRYLVKRTGEKVFLECVQDMDHENMFWYRQDPGLGLRLIYFSYDVKMKEKGDIPEGYSVSREKKERFSLILESASTNQTSMYLCASSVPRGDTEAFFGQGTRLTVV.

This clone was detected only once. This chain links TRBV28 with TRBJ2-6; 12 bases align to TRBD1. Germline CDR1 reads MDHEN; CDR2 reads SYDVKM. V shed 6 bases and J 4 bases; nucleotides not matched to a gene: 7. The CDR3 runs to 17 residues. CDR3 sequence reads: CASSLPGQGAGANVLTF. CDR3 coding DNA: TGTGCCAGCAGCCTACCGGGACAGGGGGCCGGGGCCAACGTCCTGACTTTC.

The CDR3 DNA follows: TGTGCCAGTAGGGGGGGGCCTACGCAGTATTTT. Translating it yields CASRGGPTQYF. The chain links TRBV19 to TRBJ2-3, with a possible D match to TRBD2 (7 bases). With 6 bases removed from V and 8 bases from J, the gap between germline ends came to 9 bases. Germline values: CDR1 LNHDA, CDR2 SQIVND (reference sequence). This CDR3 is built from 11 residues.